These 26 T cell receptor beta chains came from one sample sequenced in a study of cytomegalovirus exposure and HLA in healthy donors. Amplification used 60 Vbeta primers and 13 Jbeta primers. Here immunoSEQ multiplex PCR was the method, and the copy in TCRdb shows in-frame clones only, minus some. The sample gives fewer than 100,000 clones, about 78% of which show up once; 1.1% is in the top ten. The specimen was PBMCs. The receptor source for this set is a male donor in good health and CMV-seronegative.

V usage is TRBV30 and J usage is TRBJ2-3; 8 positions match TRBD2. J lost 2 bases, V lost 2 bases, and 6 bases had no gene match. Germline CDR1 is GTSNPN and CDR2 is SVGIG (reference sequence). The CDR3 contains 15 residues. CDR3 sequence reads: CAWSQRGSYTDTQYF. The CDR3 DNA reads as TGTGCCTGGAGTCAGCGGGGGAGCTACACAGATACGCAGTATTTT.

This sequence joins TRBV11-2 and TRBJ2-7; 10 nucleotides match TRBD2. The CDR3 consists of 17 residues. J lost 3 bases, V lost 3 bases, and 11 bases had no gene match. Germline lookup yields CDR1 SGHAT and CDR2 FQNNGV. This CDR3 is CASSFVPASGRLYEQYF. CDR3 DNA: TGTGCCAGCAGCTTCGTGCCGGCTAGCGGGAGACTCTACGAGCAGTACTTC.

The chain has TRBV5-1 and TRBJ1-2, with D possibly being TRBD1 (5 bases). This CDR3 has 14 residues. V was pared by 2 bases and J by 7 bases, with 15 bases between. The germline V gene encodes CDR1 SGHRS and CDR2 YFSETQ. Written as DNA, the CDR3 is TGCGCCAGCAGCTTAGATTCAGGGCTTAGTGGCTACACCTTC. It encodes CASSLDSGLSGYTF.

The chain couples TRBV18 to TRBJ2-5; D perhaps matches TRBD1 (6 bases). The CDR3 is 12 residues long. V dropped 8 bases and J dropped 7 bases, with 14 bases sitting between them. In germline, CDR1 is KGHSH, CDR2 LQKENI. CDR3 in DNA: TGTGCCAGCACCGGGACACGGGGGACCCAGTACTTC. The encoded protein is CASTGTRGTQYF.

The rearrangement joins TRBV4-1 to TRBJ1-2; TRBD1 agrees at 11 bases. Trimming removed 2 bases from V and 6 bases from J; junction bases left unmatched: 5. Germline loops: CDR1 MGHRA, CDR2 YSYEKL. The CDR3 is made up of 15 amino acids. CDR3 sequence (DNA): TGCGCCAGCAGCCAACCCGGACAGGGGGCTGATGGCTACACCTTC. Encoded protein: CASSQPGQGADGYTF.

Concerning this clone itself: At one end, the junction sequence differs from germline, possibly due to a read error. The chain is built from TRBV2 and TRBJ1-2, with TRBD1 as a possible D gene (6 bases). The V gene's germline CDR1 is SNHLY and CDR2 FYNNEI. The CDR3 extends over 14 amino acids. CDR3 nucleotides: TGTGCCAGCAGTGAAACAGGGCAGGGCTATGGCTACCCCTTC. This sequence encodes CASSETGQGYGYPF.

This chain links TRBV19 with TRBJ2-3, with D possibly matching TRBD1 (5 bases). V was clipped by 7 bases and J by 4 bases, with 12 bases between them. Germline values: CDR1 LNHDA, CDR2 SQIVND (reference sequence). The CDR3 contains 13 residues. The CDR3 nucleotides read TGTGCCAGTAAGGGGCAGAAATCAGATACGCAGTATTTT. It codes for CASKGQKSDTQYF.

V and J are TRBV15 and TRBJ2-5; 15 nucleotides match TRBD2. The CDR3 is 14 residues long. The trim removed 9 bases at V and 3 bases at J, leaving 2 bases unmatched. The germline V gene encodes CDR1 LNHNV and CDR2 YYDKDF (reference sequence). CDR3 sequence: CATRTSGGEETQYF. The CDR3 DNA follows: TGTGCCACTAGGACTAGCGGGGGGGAAGAGACCCAGTACTTC.

The rearrangement uses TRBV9 and TRBJ2-2, with TRBD2 matching 7 bases. Germline V gives CDR1 SGDLS, CDR2 YYNGEE. The CDR3 extends over 15 amino acids. J gave up 2 bases and V 0 bases, and 1 base lay outside the gene matches. Here the CDR3 reads CASSVGDYNTGELFF. The DNA for the CDR3 is TGTGCCAGCAGCGTAGGGGACTACAACACCGGGGAGCTGTTTTTT.

The chain joins TRBV7-3 to TRBJ2-7, with unresolved D. Germline CDR1 reads SGHTA; CDR2 reads FQGTGA. Trimming stripped 2 bases from V and 1 base from J, with 6 bases between. The CDR3 covers 13 residues. CDR3 region: CASSLGRSYEQYF. For the CDR3, the DNA is TGTGCCAGCAGCTTAGGCAGGTCCTACGAGCAGTACTTC.

This clone occurred a few times. The chain carries TRBV7-9 and TRBJ2-7; a possible D gene is TRBD2 (6 bases). The germline V gene has CDR1 SEHNR and CDR2 FQNEAQ (reference sequence). The CDR3 totals 16 residues. V was trimmed by 5 bases and J by 4 bases, leaving 21 bases between them. This CDR3 is CASSHSRTGVAYEQYF. The CDR3 DNA is TGTGCCAGCAGCCATTCGCGGACGGGGGTCGCATACGAGCAGTACTTC. Supplemented by reference TRBV7-9 and TRBJ2-7, the full variable domain reads DTGVSQNPRHKITKRGQNVTFRCDPISEHNRLYWYRQTLGQGPEFLTYFQNEAQLEKSRLLSDRFSAERPKGSFSTLEIQRTEQGDSAMYLCASSHSRTGVAYEQYFGPGTRLTVT.

This clone was seen only once. The chain employs TRBV19 and TRBJ2-1, with 9 nucleotides matching TRBD2. The length of the CDR3 is 16 residues. V shed 6 bases, J shed 7 bases, and the junction held 13 bases outside the gene matches. The germline V gene encodes CDR1 LNHDA and CDR2 SQIVND (reference sequence). The DNA of the CDR3 is TGTGCCAGTAGCGATGTTCCGGGACTAGCTGGAAATGAGCAGTTCTTC. This codes for CASSDVPGLAGNEQFF. Combining the CDR3 with reference TRBV19 and TRBJ2-1 gives the whole variable domain DGGITQSPKYLFRKEGQNVTLSCEQNLNHDAMYWYRQDPGQGLRLIYYSQIVNDFQKGDIAEGYSVSREKKESFPLTVTSAQKNPTAFYLCASSDVPGLAGNEQFFGPGTRLTVL.

The chain links TRBV7-2 to TRBJ1-4, with D unresolved. V was pared by 1 base and J by 4 bases, with 7 bases between. CDR3 length: 14 amino acids. Looked up from germline, CDR1 is SGHTA and CDR2 is FQGNSA. In DNA, the CDR3 is TGTGCCAGCAGCTTAGGAGGCCTTAATGAAAAACTGTTTTTT. This translates into CASSLGGLNEKLFF.

Only a few counts were recorded for this clone. V and J are TRBV5-1 and TRBJ2-7; possible D gene TRBD1, 5 bases. From germline, CDR1 is SGHRS and CDR2 YFSETQ. Trimming took off 0 bases at V and 5 bases at J, with 15 bases between the two ends. The CDR3 consists of 15 residues. For the CDR3, the DNA is TGCGCCAGCAGCTTGGCCCCAGGGCTAGAGGACGAGCAGTACTTC. Translation: CASSLAPGLEDEQYF.

J is TRBJ2-3 and V is TRBV15; D is perhaps TRBD2 (5 bases). The V gene lost 5 bases and the J gene lost 0 bases, with 15 bases spanning the gap. The CDR3 extends over 16 amino acids. The germline CDR1 and CDR2 sequences are LNHNV and YYDKDF (reference sequence). CDR3 in DNA: TGTGCCACCAGCGGCCAGCGGCGGTCTAGCACAGATACGCAGTATTTT. Translation gives CATSGQRRSSTDTQYF.

With respect to this clone: The same CDR3 also results from other DNA sequences found in this sample. The chain recombines TRBV5-1 with TRBJ1-2; weak D call: TRBD1 (5 bases). This CDR3 spans 15 amino acids. CDR1 SGHRS and CDR2 YFSETQ come from the germline V gene. The ends were cut back, 2 bases at V and 5 bases at J, with 16 bases in the middle. CDR3 nucleotides: TGCGCCAGCAGCTTTGAGCCGGGGGTTAGGTATGGCTACACCTTC. Translation gives CASSFEPGVRYGYTF.

The chain carries TRBV5-1 and TRBJ2-3; D uncertain. The V gene's germline CDR1 is SGHRS and CDR2 YFSETQ. The CDR3 runs 16 residues. V lost 0 bases and J 0 bases, leaving 11 bases between the germline ends. The CDR3 DNA sequence: TGCGCCAGCAGCTTGGATGCGGAACCTAGCACAGATACGCAGTATTTT. It codes for CASSLDAEPSTDTQYF. Based on the CDR3 plus reference TRBV5-1 and TRBJ2-3, the full variable domain is KAGVTQTPRYLIKTRGQQVTLSCSPISGHRSVSWYQQTPGQGLQFLFEYFSETQRNKGNFPGRFSGRQFSNSRSEMNVSTLELGDSALYLCASSLDAEPSTDTQYFGPGTRLTVL.

V and J are TRBV19 and TRBJ2-5; TRBD2 agrees at 12 bases. The J call may not be correct, given that the DNA end is closer to TRBJ2-7. Per the germline V gene, CDR1 is LNHDA and CDR2 is SQIVND (reference sequence). The CDR3 runs to 14 residues. The DNA of the CDR3 is TGTGCCAGTAGTAGACTAGCGGGGGTCTACGAGCAGTACTTC. This encodes CASSRLAGVYEQYF.

The CDR3 here is CASRRDSSAEAFF. The CDR3, as DNA: TGTGCCAGCAGGCGAGACAGTTCGGCTGAAGCTTTCTTT. This chain uses TRBV6-5 with TRBJ1-1, with D possibly being TRBD1 (5 bases). Germline V gives CDR1 MNHEY, CDR2 SVGAGI. The germline V and J ends were trimmed by 6 bases and 6 bases, with 14 bases remaining between them. This CDR3 contains 13 residues.

The rearrangement links TRBV28 to TRBJ2-5; D gene ambiguous. Germline CDR1 and CDR2: MDHEN and SYDVKM. Trimming took off 6 bases at V and 0 bases at J, with 23 bases between the two ends. The CDR3 has 18 amino acids. CDR3 in amino acids: CASSTPPGLRNNQETQYF. CDR3 DNA: TGTGCCAGCAGCACTCCACCCGGGTTGCGCAACAACCAAGAGACCCAGTACTTC.

The chain couples TRBV29-1 to TRBJ2-7, with no clear D. This CDR3 is 13 amino acids long. Germline loops: CDR1 SQVTM, CDR2 ANQGSEA. The ends were cut back, 2 bases at V and 3 bases at J, with 11 bases in the middle. CDR3 loop: CSVETQPYYEQYF. For the CDR3, the DNA is TGCAGCGTTGAAACCCAACCCTACTACGAGCAGTACTTC.

The CDR3 loop is CASSPYAMGGDTEAFF. DNA for the CDR3: TGTGCCAGTAGTCCCTACGCCATGGGGGGGGACACTGAAGCTTTCTTT. V gene TRBV19 combines with J gene TRBJ1-1; maybe TRBD1 (5 bases). Trimming stripped 5 bases from V and 3 bases from J, with 19 bases between. The CDR3 loop spans 16 amino acids. The V gene's germline CDR1 is LNHDA and CDR2 SQIVND (reference sequence).

This rearrangement joins TRBV6-5 to TRBJ2-7; perhaps TRBD1 as D (6 bases). Germline CDR1 reads MNHEY; CDR2 reads SVGAGI. Trimming left V 2 bases short and J 4 bases short, with 12 bases between. The length of the CDR3 is 14 residues. CDR3 sequence reads: CASSYNREMYEQYF. CDR3 nucleotide sequence: TGTGCCAGCAGTTACAACAGGGAAATGTACGAGCAGTACTTC.

The chain links TRBV27 to TRBJ1-4; 7 bases are a match to TRBD1. V gave up 4 bases and J gave up 8 bases; unmatched junction bases: 10. The CDR3 length is 15 residues. CDR1 and CDR2 (germline): MNHEY, SMNVEV (reference sequence). The CDR3 bases are TGTGCCAGCAGTTCACAGGGGCAGGACGCGGAAAAACTGTTTTTT. Translated: CASSSQGQDAEKLFF. The entire variable domain, with the rest obtained from reference TRBV27 and TRBJ1-4, is as follows: EAQVTQNPRYLITVTGKKLTVTCSQNMNHEYMSWYRQDPGLGLRQIYYSMNVEVTDKGDVPEGYKVSRKEKRNFPLILESPSPNQTSLYFCASSSQGQDAEKLFFGSGTQLSVL.

This clone was seen just once. V and J are TRBV5-1 and TRBJ1-4; a weak D match, TRBD1 (6 bases). The length of the CDR3 is 15 residues. V was clipped by 4 bases and J by 5 bases, with 15 bases between them. Germline loops: CDR1 SGHRS, CDR2 YFSETQ. This chain's CDR3 is CASSEQGGGNEKLFF. In DNA form, the CDR3 reads TGCGCCAGCAGCGAGCAGGGAGGGGGGAATGAAAAACTGTTTTTT.

This clone has a handful of counts. At one boundary the junction diverges from the germline segment, which might be a read error. Other DNA variants within this sample encode the same CDR3. The rearrangement links TRBV5-1 to TRBJ2-6, with TRBD1 identical over 7 bases. This CDR3 contains 15 residues. Germline V gene sequence: CDR1 SGHRS, CDR2 YFSETQ. CDR3 in amino acids: CASSAGTVGANVLTF. The DNA for the CDR3 is TGCGCCAGCAGCGCCGGGACAGTTGGGGCCAACGTCCTGACCTTC. The full variable domain, its missing parts supplied by reference TRBV5-1 and TRBJ2-6, is KAGVTQTPRYLIKTRGQQVTLSCSPISGHRSVSWYQQTPGQGLQFLFEYFSETQRNKGNFPGRFSGRQFSNSRSEMNVSTLELGDSALYLCASSAGTVGANVLTFGAGSRLTVL.